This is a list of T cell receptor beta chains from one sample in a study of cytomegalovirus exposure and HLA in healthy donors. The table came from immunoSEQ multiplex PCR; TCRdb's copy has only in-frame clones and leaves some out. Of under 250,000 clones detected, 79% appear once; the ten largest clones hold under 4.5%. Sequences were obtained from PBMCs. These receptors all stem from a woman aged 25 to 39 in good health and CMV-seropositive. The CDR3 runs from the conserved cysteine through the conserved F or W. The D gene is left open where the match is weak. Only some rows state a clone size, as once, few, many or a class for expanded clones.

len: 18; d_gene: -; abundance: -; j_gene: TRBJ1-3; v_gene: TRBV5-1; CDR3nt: TGCGCCAGCAGCTTCCTAATTACCAGGGGTACTGCTGGAAACACCATATATTTT; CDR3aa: CASSFLITRGTAGNTIYF
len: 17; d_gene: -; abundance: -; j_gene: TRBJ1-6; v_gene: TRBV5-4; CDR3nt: TGTGCCAGCAGCTTGGCTCCCGACCGGGAACATAATTCACCCCTCCACTTT; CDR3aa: CASSLAPDREHNSPLHF
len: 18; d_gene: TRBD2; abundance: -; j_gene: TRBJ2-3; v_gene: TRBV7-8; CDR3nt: TGTGCCAGCAGCCTAACTTGGGGGACTAGCGCCCGCACAGATACGCAGTATTTT; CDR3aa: CASSLTWGTSARTDTQYF
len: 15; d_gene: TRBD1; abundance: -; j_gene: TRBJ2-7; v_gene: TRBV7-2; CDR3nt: TGTGCCAGCAGCTTAGTGCCGGGACAGGGCTACGAGCAGTACTTC; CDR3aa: CASSLVPGQGYEQYF
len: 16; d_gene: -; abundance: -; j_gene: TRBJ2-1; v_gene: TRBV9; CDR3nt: TGTGCCAGCAGCGTAGGCGGGGTTACCTCCTACAATGAGCAGTTCTTC; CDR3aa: CASSVGGVTSYNEQFF
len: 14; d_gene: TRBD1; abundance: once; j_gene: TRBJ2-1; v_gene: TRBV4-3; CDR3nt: TGCGCCAGCAGCCAAGGGACAGGGATAAATGAGCAGTTCTTC; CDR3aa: CASSQGTGINEQFF
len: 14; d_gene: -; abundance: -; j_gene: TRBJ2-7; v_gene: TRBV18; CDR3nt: TGTGCCAGCTCACGCAGGGATCCCCAAAACAAGCAGTACTTC; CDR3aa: CASSRRDPQNKQYF
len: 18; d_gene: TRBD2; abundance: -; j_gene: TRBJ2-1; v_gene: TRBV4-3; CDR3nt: TGCGCCAGCAGCCAAGATCCCCCGGGGGTGGGGGGGAGGAATGAGCAGTTCTTC; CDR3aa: CASSQDPPGVGGRNEQFF
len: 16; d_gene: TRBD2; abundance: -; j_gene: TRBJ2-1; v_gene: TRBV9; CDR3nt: TGTGCCAGCAGTGACTTAGCGGGAGTGTCCTACAATGAGCAGTTCTTC; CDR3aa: CASSDLAGVSYNEQFF
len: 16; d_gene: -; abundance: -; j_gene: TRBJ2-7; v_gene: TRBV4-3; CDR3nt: TGCGCCAGCAGCCAAGACAGGGGCCAAAGCTCCTACGAGCAGTACTTC; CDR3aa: CASSQDRGQSSYEQYF
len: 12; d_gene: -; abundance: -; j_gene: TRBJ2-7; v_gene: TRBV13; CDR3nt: TGTGCCAGCAGTCTTGGGGAGCGCGAGCAGTACTTC; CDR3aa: CASSLGEREQYF
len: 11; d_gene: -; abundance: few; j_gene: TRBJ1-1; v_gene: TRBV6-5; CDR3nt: TGTGCCACCTTAGGGGGCACTGAAGCTTTCTTT; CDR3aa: CATLGGTEAFF
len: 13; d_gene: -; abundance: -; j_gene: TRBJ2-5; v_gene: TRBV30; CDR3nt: TGTGCCCAGCAGTCGGGGGACGGAGAGACCCAGTACTTC; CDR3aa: CAQQSGDGETQYF
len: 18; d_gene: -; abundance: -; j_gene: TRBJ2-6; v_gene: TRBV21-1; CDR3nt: TGTGCCAGCAGAAAGACAGAGACAGGGGAGGCTGGGGCCAACGTCCTGACTTTC; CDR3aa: CASRKTETGEAGANVLTF
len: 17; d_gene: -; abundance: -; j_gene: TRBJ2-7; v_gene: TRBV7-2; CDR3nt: TGTGCCAGCAGCTTCCCGGCAGGGGCCATAGTTACCTACGAGCAGTACTTC; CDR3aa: CASSFPAGAIVTYEQYF
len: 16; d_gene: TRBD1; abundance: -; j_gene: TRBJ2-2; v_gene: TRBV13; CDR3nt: TGTGCCAGCAGCGGCCGGACAGGGCATTGGACCGGGGAGCTGTTTTTT; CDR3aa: CASSGRTGHWTGELFF
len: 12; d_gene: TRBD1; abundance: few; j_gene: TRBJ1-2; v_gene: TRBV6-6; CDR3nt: TGTGCCAGCAGCTTAAACAGGGGCGGCTACACCTTC; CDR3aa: CASSLNRGGYTF
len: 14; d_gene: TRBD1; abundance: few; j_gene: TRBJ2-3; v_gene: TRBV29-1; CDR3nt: TGCAGCGGAGAGACAGGGATAGTGGCAGATACGCAGTATTTT; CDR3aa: CSGETGIVADTQYF
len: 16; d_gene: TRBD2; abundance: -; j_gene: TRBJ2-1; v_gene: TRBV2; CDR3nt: TGTGCCAGCAGTGTGGGGACTAGCGGGATATACAATGAGCAGTTCTTC; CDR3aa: CASSVGTSGIYNEQFF
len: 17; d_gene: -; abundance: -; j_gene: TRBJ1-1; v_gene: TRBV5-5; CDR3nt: TGTGCCAGCAGCTCGCCAATAGGACAGACGAGGAACACTGAAGCTTTCTTT; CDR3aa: CASSSPIGQTRNTEAFF
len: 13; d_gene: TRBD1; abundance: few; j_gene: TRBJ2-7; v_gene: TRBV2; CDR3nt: TGTGCCAGTTCCGGGACAGGGGAAAGCGAGCAGTACTTC; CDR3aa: CASSGTGESEQYF
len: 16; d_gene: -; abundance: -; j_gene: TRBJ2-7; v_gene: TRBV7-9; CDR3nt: TGTGCCAGCAGCTTATTTACAGTGATAAGCTCCTACGAGCAGTACTTC; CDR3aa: CASSLFTVISSYEQYF
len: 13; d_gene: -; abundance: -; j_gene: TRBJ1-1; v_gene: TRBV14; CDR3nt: TGTGCCAGCAGCCAAGCAGGGGCGGGTGAAGCTTTCTTT; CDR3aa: CASSQAGAGEAFF